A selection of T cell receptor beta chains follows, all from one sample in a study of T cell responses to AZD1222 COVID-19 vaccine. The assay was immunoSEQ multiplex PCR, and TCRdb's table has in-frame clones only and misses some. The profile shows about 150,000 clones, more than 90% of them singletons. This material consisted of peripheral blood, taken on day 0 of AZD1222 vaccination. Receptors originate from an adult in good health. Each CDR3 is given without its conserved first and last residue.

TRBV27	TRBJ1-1	ASSLLGGTTEAF
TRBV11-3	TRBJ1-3	ASSLGVAGNTIY
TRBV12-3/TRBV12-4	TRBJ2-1	ASSGSGGDEQF
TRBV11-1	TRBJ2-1	ASSLELTGEQF
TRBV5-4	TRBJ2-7	ASSLVGVREQY
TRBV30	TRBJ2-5	AWSWGPGLAGLYGETQY
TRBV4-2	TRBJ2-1	ASSQDPHAGLAGARNEQF
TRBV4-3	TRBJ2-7	ASSRQVVVGSEQY
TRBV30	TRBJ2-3	AWTSGGGTDTQY
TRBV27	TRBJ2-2	ASAAVNTGELF
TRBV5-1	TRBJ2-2	ASSGSGNTGELF
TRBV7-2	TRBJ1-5	ASSPVRDRANQPQH
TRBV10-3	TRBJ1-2	AISEVQVIGYGYT
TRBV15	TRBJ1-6	ATSPDGSPLH
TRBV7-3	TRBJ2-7	ASSLKGTYEQY
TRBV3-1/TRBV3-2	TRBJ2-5	ASSQESGLTETQY
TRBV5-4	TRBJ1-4	ASSLYSSGAANEKLF
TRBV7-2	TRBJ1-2	ASSLEARGGYT
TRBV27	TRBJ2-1	ASTPRAGGRYNEQF
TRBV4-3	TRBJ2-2	ASSQGRAGGSPSGELF
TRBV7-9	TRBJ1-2	ASSLADSHT
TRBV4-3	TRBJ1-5	ASSQESRAGSGNQPQH
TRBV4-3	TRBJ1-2	ASSQDARNYGYT
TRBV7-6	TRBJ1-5	ASSSQGWGNQPQH
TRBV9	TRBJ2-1	ASSPGGQGEQF
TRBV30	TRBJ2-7	AWSVERLSSYEQY
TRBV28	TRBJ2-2	ASSLPTTRDTGELF
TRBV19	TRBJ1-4	ASSKGWSNEKLF
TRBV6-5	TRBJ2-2	ASSRLAGDTGELF
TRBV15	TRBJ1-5	ATTSQGGNQPQH
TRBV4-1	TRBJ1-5	ASSQVSGPNQPQH
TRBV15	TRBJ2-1	ATSRDLARGYEQF
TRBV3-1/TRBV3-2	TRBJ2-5	ASRCTGAKETQY
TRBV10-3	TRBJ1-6	AISEFEGSPLH
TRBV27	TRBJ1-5	ASSLLARVNQPQH
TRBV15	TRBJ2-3	ATSSRHAGSTDTQY
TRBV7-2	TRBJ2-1	ASRRGPGEQF
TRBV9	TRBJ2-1	ASSVAIVVNEQF
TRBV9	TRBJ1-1	ASSAGTGRLPFTEAF
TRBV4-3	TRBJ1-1	ASSQDSVSGTEAF